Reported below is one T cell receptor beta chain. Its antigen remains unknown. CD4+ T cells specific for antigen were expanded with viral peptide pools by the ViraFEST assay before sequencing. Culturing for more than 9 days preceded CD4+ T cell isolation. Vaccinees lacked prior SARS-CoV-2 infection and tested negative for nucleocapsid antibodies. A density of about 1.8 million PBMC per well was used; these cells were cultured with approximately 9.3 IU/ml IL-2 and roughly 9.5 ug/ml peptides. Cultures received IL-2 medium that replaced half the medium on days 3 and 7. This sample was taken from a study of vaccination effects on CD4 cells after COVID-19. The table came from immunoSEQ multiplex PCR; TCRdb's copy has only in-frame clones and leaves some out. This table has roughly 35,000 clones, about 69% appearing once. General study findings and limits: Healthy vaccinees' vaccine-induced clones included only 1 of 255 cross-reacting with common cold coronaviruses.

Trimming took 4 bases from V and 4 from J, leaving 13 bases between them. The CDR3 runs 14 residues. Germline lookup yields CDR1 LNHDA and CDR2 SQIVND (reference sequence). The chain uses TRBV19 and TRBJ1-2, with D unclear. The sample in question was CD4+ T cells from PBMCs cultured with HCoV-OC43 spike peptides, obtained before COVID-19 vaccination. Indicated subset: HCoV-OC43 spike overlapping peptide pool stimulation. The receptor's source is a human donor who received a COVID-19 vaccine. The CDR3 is CASSTRQSVYGYTF. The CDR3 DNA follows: TGTGCCAGTAGTACGCGCCAGTCGGTCTATGGCTACACCTTC. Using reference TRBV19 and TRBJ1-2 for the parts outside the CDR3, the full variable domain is DGGITQSPKYLFRKEGQNVTLSCEQNLNHDAMYWYRQDPGQGLRLIYYSQIVNDFQKGDIAEGYSVSREKKESFPLTVTSAQKNPTAFYLCASSTRQSVYGYTFGSGTRLTVV.